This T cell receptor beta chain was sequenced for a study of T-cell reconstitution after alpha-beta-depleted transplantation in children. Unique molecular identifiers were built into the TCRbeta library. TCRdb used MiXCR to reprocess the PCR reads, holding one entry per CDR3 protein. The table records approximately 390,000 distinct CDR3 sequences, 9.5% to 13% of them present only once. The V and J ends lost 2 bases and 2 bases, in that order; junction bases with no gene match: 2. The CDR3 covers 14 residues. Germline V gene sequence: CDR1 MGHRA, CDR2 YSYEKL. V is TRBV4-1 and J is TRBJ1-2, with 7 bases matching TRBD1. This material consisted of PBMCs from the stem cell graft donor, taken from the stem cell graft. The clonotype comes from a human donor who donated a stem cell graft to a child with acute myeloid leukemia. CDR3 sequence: CASSQMGQNYGYTF. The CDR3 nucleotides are TGCGCCAGCAGCCAAATGGGACAGAACTATGGCTACACCTTC.